This note documents a single T cell receptor beta chain sequence. The antigen is not known. This entry comes from a study of shared clonotypes between healthy human individuals. After removal of 2 bases from V and 5 bases from J, the junction contained 7 bases not matched to a gene. Germline CDR1 is SGHRS and CDR2 is YFSETQ. This CDR3 has 15 amino acids. Each replicate PCR on the sorted subsets used about 220 ng DNA (around 30,000 T cell genomes). Original data processing: Junction-only immunoSEQ sequences carried no quality scores, so filtering differed. This table comes from immunoSEQ multiplex PCR, and its TCRdb copy is limited to in-frame clones, with some not included. That table is the source of V, J and clone size, and D and trimming were worked out from the DNA. The table has about 2.3 million clones, around 93% seen once; the top ten hold approximately 0.39%. Study conclusions and caveats: Several donors shared about 5% of their naive CD4 clonotypes. At large depth, rarefaction still showed sorted-subset sequencing to be incomplete.

The TCR sequence derives from a man between 18 and 29 years old in good health. Some clones in this sample may be carry-over from other donors' samples. The sequenced sample consisted of naive CD4+ T cells from PBMCs. Sample subset: CD45RA+ positively selected. The chain is built from TRBV5-1 and TRBJ1-1, with 9 bases matching TRBD1. CDR3 nucleotides: TGCGCCAGCAGCTTATTCACCGGACAGGGGACTGAAGCTTTCTTT. This translates into CASSLFTGQGTEAFF.